This T cell receptor beta chain originates from a study of T cell responses to AZD1222 COVID-19 vaccine. General study results and limits: Among those given AZD1222, only 6 or 7 were seropositive at baseline. Repertoire sampling occurred only after the peak T cell response. Dominant CD4 TCR responses targeted spike regions 160-218 and 743-854. Possibly, clonal diversity was underestimated; donors were largely white British and included more females.

This table comes from immunoSEQ multiplex PCR, and its TCRdb copy is limited to in-frame clones, with some not included. Of 100,000 to 150,000 clones in the sample, 80% to 95% are singletons; the top ten hold about 1.1%. Germline assignment: CDR1 SGHDT and CDR2 YYEEEE. The V gene lost 0 bases and the J gene lost 0 bases, with 6 bases spanning the gap. The CDR3 sequence is 14 residues long. A note on this clone: Its antigen is not known. The identical CDR3 is also encoded by other nucleotide sequences in the sample.

Source: peripheral blood, taken 28 days after the second AZD1222 dose. The chain carries TRBV5-6 and TRBJ1-1, with a tentative D call TRBD1 (5 bases). This TCR was sampled from an adult who received the AZD1222 COVID-19 vaccine. CDR3 protein: CASSLVGVNTEAFF. CDR3 DNA: TGTGCCAGCAGCTTGGTAGGGGTGAACACTGAAGCTTTCTTT.